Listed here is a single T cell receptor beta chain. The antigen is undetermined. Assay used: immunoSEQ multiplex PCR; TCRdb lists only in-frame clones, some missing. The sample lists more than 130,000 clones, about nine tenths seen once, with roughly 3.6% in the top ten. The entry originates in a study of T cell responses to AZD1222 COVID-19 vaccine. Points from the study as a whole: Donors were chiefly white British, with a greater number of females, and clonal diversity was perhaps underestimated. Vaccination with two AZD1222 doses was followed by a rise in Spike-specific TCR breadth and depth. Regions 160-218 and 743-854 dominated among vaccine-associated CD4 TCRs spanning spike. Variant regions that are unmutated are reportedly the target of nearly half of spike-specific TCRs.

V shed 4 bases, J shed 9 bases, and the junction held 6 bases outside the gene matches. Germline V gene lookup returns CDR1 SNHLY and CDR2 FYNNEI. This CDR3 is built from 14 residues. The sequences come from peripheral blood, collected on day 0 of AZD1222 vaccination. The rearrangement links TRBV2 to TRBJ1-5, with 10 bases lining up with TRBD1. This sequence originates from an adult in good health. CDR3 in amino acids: CASSAGTGVTPQHF. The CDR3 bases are TGTGCCAGCAGTGCCGGGACAGGGGTTACGCCCCAGCATTTT.